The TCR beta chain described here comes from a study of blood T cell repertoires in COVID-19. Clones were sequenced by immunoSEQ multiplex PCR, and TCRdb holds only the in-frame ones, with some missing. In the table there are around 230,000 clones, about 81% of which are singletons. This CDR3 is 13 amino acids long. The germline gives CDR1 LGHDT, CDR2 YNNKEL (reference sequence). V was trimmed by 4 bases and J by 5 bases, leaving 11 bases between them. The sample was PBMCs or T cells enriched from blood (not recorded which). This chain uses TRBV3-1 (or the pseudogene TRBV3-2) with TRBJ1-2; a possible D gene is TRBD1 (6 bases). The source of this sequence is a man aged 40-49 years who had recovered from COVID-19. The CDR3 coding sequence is TGTGCCAGCAGCCTTGGCAGGGGTTATGGCTACACCTTC. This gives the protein CASSLGRGYGYTF.